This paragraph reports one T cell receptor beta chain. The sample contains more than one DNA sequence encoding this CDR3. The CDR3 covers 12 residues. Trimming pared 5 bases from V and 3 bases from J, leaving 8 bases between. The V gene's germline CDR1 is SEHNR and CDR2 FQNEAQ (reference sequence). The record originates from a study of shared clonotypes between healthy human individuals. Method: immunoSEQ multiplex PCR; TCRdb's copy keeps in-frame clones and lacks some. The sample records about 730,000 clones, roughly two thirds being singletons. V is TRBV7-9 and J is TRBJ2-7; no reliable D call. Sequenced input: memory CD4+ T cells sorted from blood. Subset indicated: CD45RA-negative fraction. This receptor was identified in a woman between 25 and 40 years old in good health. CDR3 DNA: TGTGCCAGCAGCCAAACGGGCTACGAGCAGTACTTC. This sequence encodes CASSQTGYEQYF.